Shown below are 13 T cell receptor beta chains from a single sample sequenced in a study of metastatic and nonmetastatic thyroid tumors. Until they underwent thyroid surgery, no patient had received any treatment. TCRdb re-called the PCR reads with MiXCR. Among tens of thousands of clones, about 12% were seen once, and the ten largest hold around 9.7%. What was sequenced was blood. The source of these receptors is a male donor with papillary thyroid cancer or a benign thyroid nodule (not recorded which). Some clones in this sample may be carry-over from other donors' samples.

This clone was observed at least ten times. The gene calls are TRBV11-3 and TRBJ2-7, with 8 bases lining up with TRBD1. CDR1 and CDR2 from the germline V gene are SGHNT and YENEEA. The CDR3 loop spans 14 amino acids. CDR3 DNA sequence: TGTGCCAGCAGCTTAGGACCGGACAGGGAAACCCCTCTAGTC. It yields the protein CASSLGPDRETPLV.

Ten or more counts support this clone. The CDR3 region has the DNA TGTGCCAGTAGCCCACAGGGGAGAGACGGTCAGCCCCAGCATTTT. Its protein product is CASSPQGRDGQPQHF. The chain recombines TRBV19 with TRBJ1-5; 7 bases align to TRBD1. Germline V lookup: CDR1 LNHDA, CDR2 SQIVND (reference sequence). The CDR3 length is 15 residues. The V gene end was trimmed by 6 bases and the J gene end by 6 bases; junction bases not matched to a gene: 11.

This clone was detected once. One end of the junction fails to match germline, which may point to a read error. The chain carries TRBV5-1 and TRBJ2-7, with D possibly matching TRBD2 (6 bases). Per germline, CDR1 SGHRS and CDR2 YFSETQ. The CDR3 length is 14 residues. The CDR3 sequence: CSSILAGEDDEQYF. DNA for the CDR3: TGCTCCAGCATCTTGGCTGGGGAGGATGACGAGCAGTACTTC.

This clone occurred a few times. The chain couples TRBV12-3 or TRBV12-4 to TRBJ2-1; D is possibly TRBD2 (6 bases). This CDR3 region has 15 residues. Trimming removed 5 bases at V and 1 base at J, with 12 bases between. CDR3 bases: TGTGCCAGCAGTCTACCAAGCGGGTCCTACAATGAGCAGTTCTTC. Translation: CASSLPSGSYNEQFF.

In its sample, this clone was seen a few times. The rearrangement uses TRBV18 and TRBJ2-5; TRBD1 aligns across 8 bases. This CDR3 is 14 amino acids long. Looked up from germline, CDR1 is KGHSH and CDR2 is LQKENI. The J segment lost 5 bases and the V segment lost 4 bases, leaving 6 bases of the junction unmatched. CDR3 amino acids: CASSRRQGTETQYF. The CDR3, as DNA: TGTGCCAGCTCACGGAGACAGGGGACCGAGACCCAGTACTTC.

As regards this clone: A read error is possible here, since a much larger clone lies one base away. The same CDR3 is also encoded by other DNA sequences in this sample. The rearrangement uses TRBV9 and TRBJ1-2; D is unclear. Germline V gives CDR1 SGDLS, CDR2 YYNGEE. The V end lost 5 bases, the J end lost 7 bases, and 6 bases lay between the germline ends. This CDR3 region has 10 residues. The CDR3 sequence: CASRGGGYTF. The CDR3, as DNA: TGTGCCAGCAGAGGAGGTGGCTACACCTTC.

V is TRBV28 and J is TRBJ2-6; D is undetermined. Per germline, CDR1 MDHEN and CDR2 SYDVKM. The CDR3 length is 17 residues. V was pared by 9 bases and J by 0 bases, with 18 bases between. In DNA, the CDR3 is TGTGCCAGTCATGGTGATTATGCCATCTCTGGGGCCAACGTCCTGACTTTC. It encodes CASHGDYAISGANVLTF.

At least ten counts were recorded for this clone. The chain recombines TRBV20-1 with TRBJ2-7; possibly TRBD2 for D (5 bases). The V gene's germline CDR1 is DFQATT and CDR2 SNEGSKA (reference sequence). V gave up 3 bases and J gave up 4 bases, with 16 bases separating them. CDR3 length: 14 amino acids. In DNA, the CDR3 is TGCAGTGCTAGGATCGGGGAACCCTTTTACGAGCAGTACTTC. Its protein product is CSARIGEPFYEQYF.

A note on this clone: It may be a read error: a sequence one base away is much more abundant. The chain has TRBV30 and TRBJ2-1, with 14 bases matching TRBD2. CDR1 GTSNPN and CDR2 SVGIG come from the germline V gene (reference sequence). With 4 bases clipped from V and 11 bases from J, the junction kept 7 bases outside the gene matches. This CDR3 comprises 14 residues. CDR3 in DNA: TGTGCCTGGATGAGACTAGCGGGAGGGCCGAAGCAGTTCTTC. Its protein is CAWMRLAGGPKQFF.

This clone qualifies as medium-sized. The J gene is TRBJ1-1, the V gene TRBV6-2 or TRBV6-3; D unclear. The ends were cut back, 0 bases at V and 6 bases at J, with 11 bases in the middle. The CDR3 is 14 amino acids. Germline V CDR1 and CDR2: MNHEY, SVGEGT. In DNA form, the CDR3 reads TGTGCCAGCAGTTACTCAGGGAAGTTGGCTGAAGCTTTCTTT. Translation: CASSYSGKLAEAFF.

This clone has a handful of counts. J is TRBJ1-1 and V is TRBV6-1, with TRBD1 identical over 7 bases. Trimming removed 10 bases from V and 2 bases from J; junction bases left unmatched: 7. In germline, CDR1 is MNHNS, CDR2 SASEGT. This CDR3 region has 13 residues. The DNA for the CDR3 is TGTGCCACCCTAGGACAGGCTAACACTGAAGCTTTCTTT. Protein: CATLGQANTEAFF.

This clone showed up many times. The V and J genes are TRBV5-5 and TRBJ2-7; perhaps TRBD2 as D (5 bases). Germline V gives CDR1 SGHKS, CDR2 YYEKEE (reference sequence). The CDR3 sequence is 15 residues long. V was trimmed by 1 base and J by 4 bases, leaving 15 bases between them. The CDR3 DNA sequence: TGTGCCAGCAGCTTGCTCAGGACGACGGGATACGAGCAGTACTTC. This codes for CASSLLRTTGYEQYF.

This clone was recorded at least ten times. The V gene is TRBV20-1, the J gene TRBJ2-7; TRBD2 aligns across 8 bases. Germline V gene data show CDR1 as DFQATT and CDR2 as SNEGSKA (reference sequence). J gave up 2 bases and V 3 bases, and 6 bases lay outside the gene matches. CDR3 length: 14 residues. CDR3 in DNA: TGCAGTGCTAGGGCCCGGGGGGGAACCTACGAGCAGTACTTC. This encodes CSARARGGTYEQYF.